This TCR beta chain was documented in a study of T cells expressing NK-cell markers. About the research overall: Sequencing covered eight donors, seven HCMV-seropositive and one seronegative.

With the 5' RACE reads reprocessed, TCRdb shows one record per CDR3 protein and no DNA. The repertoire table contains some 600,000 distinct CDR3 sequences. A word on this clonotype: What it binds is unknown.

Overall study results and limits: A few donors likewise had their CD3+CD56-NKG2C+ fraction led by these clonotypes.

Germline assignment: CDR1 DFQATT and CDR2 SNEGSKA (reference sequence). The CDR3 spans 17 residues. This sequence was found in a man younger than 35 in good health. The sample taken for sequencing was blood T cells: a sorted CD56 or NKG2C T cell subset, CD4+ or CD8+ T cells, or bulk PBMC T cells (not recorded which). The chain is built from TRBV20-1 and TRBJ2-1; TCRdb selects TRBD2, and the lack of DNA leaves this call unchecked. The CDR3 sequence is CSARPVGTSGLYNEQFF.